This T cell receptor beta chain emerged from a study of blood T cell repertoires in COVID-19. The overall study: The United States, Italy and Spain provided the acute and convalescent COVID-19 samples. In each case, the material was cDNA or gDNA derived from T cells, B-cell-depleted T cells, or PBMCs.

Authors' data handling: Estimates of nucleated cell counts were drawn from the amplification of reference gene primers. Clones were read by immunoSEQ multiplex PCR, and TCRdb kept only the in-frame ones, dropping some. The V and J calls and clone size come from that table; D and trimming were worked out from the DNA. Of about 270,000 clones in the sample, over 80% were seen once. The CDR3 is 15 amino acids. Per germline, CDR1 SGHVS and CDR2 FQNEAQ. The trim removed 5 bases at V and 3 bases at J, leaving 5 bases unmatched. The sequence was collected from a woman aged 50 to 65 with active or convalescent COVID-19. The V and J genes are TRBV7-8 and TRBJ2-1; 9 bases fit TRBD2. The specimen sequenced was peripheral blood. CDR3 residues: CASSVTSGFYNEQFF. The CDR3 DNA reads TGTGCCAGCAGCGTGACTAGCGGCTTCTACAATGAGCAGTTCTTC.